This TCR beta chain was recovered during a study of shared clonotypes between healthy human individuals. Study conclusions and caveats: A small donor pool kept down the genetic and exposure-history diversity that was represented. Clonotype sharing among the donors was expected to vary with sequencing depth.

The run depth of the assay was deep. Per the original methods: Junction-only sequences produced by ImmunoSEQ had no quality scores, so filtering differed. Assay used: immunoSEQ multiplex PCR; TCRdb lists only in-frame clones, some missing. That table is the source of V, J and clone size, and D and trimming were worked out from the DNA. The repertoire consists of some 510,000 clones, with less than 85% occurring once and the leading ten covering 13%. The V gene lost 5 bases and the J gene lost 4 bases, with 15 bases spanning the gap. Per germline, CDR1 LNHDA and CDR2 SQIVND (reference sequence). The CDR3 is 15 amino acids. Remarks on this clone: Its antigen is not identified.

Sequenced: PBMCs. The clonotype was recovered from a woman aged 40 to 50 in good health. Some clones in this sample may be carry-over from other donors' samples. The chain carries TRBV19 and TRBJ1-3, with D perhaps matching TRBD1 (5 bases). CDR3 nucleotide sequence: TGTGCCAGTAGTGAAACAAGGGGCGCCGGAAACACCATATATTTT. Translating gives CASSETRGAGNTIYF.